The rows below give T cell receptor beta chains drawn from one sample of a study of blood T cell repertoires in COVID-19. TCRdb's copy holds only in-frame clones and misses some; the assay was immunoSEQ multiplex PCR. The profile shows about 300,000 clones, 80% to 95% of them singletons. Source material: PBMCs or T cells enriched from blood (not recorded which). The receptors were gathered from a woman aged 25-40 years who had recovered from COVID-19. CDR3s include the opening cysteine and the closing phenylalanine or tryptophan. D genes are given only for firm matches. Only some rows state a clone size, as once, few, many or a class for expanded clones.

V gene: TRBV5-5; clone size: .; J gene: TRBJ1-1; D gene: .; CDR3 DNA: TGTGCCAGCAGCCGGGTGAACACTGAAGCTTTCTTT; CDR3 protein: CASSRVNTEAFF
V gene: TRBV27; clone size: .; J gene: TRBJ2-1; D gene: .; CDR3 DNA: TGTGCCAGCAGTTTATCGGCTAGCTCCTACAATGAGCAGTTCTTC; CDR3 protein: CASSLSASSYNEQFF
V gene: TRBV18; clone size: .; J gene: TRBJ1-5; D gene: TRBD1; CDR3 DNA: TGTGCCAGCTCACCAGGGACAGGGAATCAGCCCCAGCATTTT; CDR3 protein: CASSPGTGNQPQHF
V gene: TRBV28; clone size: once; J gene: TRBJ1-4; D gene: .; CDR3 DNA: TGTGCCAGCAGTTTTCGGGAAAAACTGTTTTTT; CDR3 protein: CASSFREKLFF
V gene: TRBV19; clone size: .; J gene: TRBJ2-3; D gene: TRBD1; CDR3 DNA: TGTGCCAGTAGTATCCCCCAGGGGGGCACAGATACGCAGTATTTT; CDR3 protein: CASSIPQGGTDTQYF
V gene: TRBV30; clone size: .; J gene: TRBJ1-6; D gene: .; CDR3 DNA: TGTGCCTGGAGTGTCCTATATAATTCACCCCTCCACTTT; CDR3 protein: CAWSVLYNSPLHF
V gene: TRBV25-1; clone size: .; J gene: TRBJ2-5; D gene: TRBD2; CDR3 DNA: TGTGCCAGCAGTGGATCTAGCGGGACAAGGACCCAGTACTTC; CDR3 protein: CASSGSSGTRTQYF
V gene: TRBV7-9; clone size: .; J gene: TRBJ2-2; D gene: TRBD2; CDR3 DNA: TGTGCCAGCACCCCCCCGGGAGGGGACGGCACCGGGGAGCTGTTTTTT; CDR3 protein: CASTPPGGDGTGELFF
V gene: TRBV19; clone size: .; J gene: TRBJ2-1; D gene: .; CDR3 DNA: TGTGCCAGTAGTCAGAAAGCGGTCACGAGCTCCTACAATGAGCAGTTCTTC; CDR3 protein: CASSQKAVTSSYNEQFF
V gene: TRBV18; clone size: .; J gene: TRBJ1-2; D gene: .; CDR3 DNA: TGTGCCAGCTCACCGGGGGGGGGCCGCGGAGTCGTTGGCTACACCTTC; CDR3 protein: CASSPGGGRGVVGYTF
V gene: TRBV19; clone size: .; J gene: TRBJ2-1; D gene: TRBD2; CDR3 DNA: TGTGCCAGTAGTATGAAGGGGAGCCCGGGACTAGACAATGAGCAGTTCTTC; CDR3 protein: CASSMKGSPGLDNEQFF